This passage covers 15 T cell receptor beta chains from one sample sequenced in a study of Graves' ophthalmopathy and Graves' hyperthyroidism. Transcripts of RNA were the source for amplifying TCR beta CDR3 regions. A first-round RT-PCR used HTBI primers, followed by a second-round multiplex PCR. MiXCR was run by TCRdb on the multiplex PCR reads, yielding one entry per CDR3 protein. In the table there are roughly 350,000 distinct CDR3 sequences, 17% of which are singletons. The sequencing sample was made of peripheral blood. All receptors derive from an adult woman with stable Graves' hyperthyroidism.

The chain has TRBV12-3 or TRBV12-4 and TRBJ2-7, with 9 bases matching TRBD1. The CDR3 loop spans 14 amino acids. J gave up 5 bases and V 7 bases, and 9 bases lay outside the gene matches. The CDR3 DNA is TGTGCCAGCACCTGGACAGGGGAGGGTGACGAGCAGTACTTC. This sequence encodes CASTWTGEGDEQYF.

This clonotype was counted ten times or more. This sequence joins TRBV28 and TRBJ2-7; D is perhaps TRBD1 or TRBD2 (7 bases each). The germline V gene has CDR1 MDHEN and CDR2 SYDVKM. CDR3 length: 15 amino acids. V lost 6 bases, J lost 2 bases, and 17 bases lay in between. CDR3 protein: CASRPQGRGPYEQYF. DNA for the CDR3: TGTGCCAGCAGACCACAGGGGAGGGGGCCCTACGAGCAGTACTTC.

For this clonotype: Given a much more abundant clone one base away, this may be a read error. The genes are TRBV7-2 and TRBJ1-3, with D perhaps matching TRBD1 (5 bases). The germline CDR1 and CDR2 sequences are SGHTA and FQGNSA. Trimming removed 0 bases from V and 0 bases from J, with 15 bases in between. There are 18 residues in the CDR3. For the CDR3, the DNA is TGTACCAGCAGCTTAGCCGCGGACACCCGGAGCTCTGGAAACACCATATATTTT. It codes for CTSSLAADTRSSGNTIYF.

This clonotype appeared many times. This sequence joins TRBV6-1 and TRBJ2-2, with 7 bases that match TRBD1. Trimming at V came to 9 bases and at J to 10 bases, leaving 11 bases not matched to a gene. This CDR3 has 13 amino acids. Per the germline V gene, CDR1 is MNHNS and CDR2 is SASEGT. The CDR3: CASSGTESQELFF. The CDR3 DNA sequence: TGTGCCAGTTCCGGGACAGAGTCACAGGAGCTGTTTTTT.

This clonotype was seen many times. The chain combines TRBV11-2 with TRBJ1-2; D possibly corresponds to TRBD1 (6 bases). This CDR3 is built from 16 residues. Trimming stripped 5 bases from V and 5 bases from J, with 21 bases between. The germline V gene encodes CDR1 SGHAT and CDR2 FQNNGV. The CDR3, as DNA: TGTGCCAGCAGCCCGATCCGGAGGACAGAAGAATATGGCTACACCTTC. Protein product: CASSPIRRTEEYGYTF.

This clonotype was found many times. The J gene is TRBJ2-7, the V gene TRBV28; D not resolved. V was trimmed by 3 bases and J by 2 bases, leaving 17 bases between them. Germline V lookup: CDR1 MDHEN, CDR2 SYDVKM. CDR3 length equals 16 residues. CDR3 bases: TGTGCCAGCAGTTTCTGGGCACTCTCGCAAACCTACGAGCAGTACTTC. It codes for CASSFWALSQTYEQYF.

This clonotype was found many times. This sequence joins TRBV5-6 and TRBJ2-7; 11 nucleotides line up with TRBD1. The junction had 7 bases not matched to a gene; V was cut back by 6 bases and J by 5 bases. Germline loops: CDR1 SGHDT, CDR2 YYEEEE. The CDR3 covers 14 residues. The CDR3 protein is CASIQWTGGDEQYF. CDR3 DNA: TGTGCCAGCATCCAATGGACAGGGGGCGACGAGCAGTACTTC.

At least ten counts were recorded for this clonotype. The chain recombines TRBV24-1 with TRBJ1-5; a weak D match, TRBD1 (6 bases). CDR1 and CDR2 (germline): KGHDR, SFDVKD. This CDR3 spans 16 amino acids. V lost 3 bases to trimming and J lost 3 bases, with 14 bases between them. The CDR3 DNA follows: TGTGCCACCAGTGATCCCGGGGGGCCCTTCAATCAGCCCCAGCATTTT. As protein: CATSDPGGPFNQPQHF.

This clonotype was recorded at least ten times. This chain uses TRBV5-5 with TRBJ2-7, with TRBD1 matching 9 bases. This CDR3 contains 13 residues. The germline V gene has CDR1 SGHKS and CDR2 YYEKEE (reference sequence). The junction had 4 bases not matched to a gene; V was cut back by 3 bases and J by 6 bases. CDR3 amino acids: CASSSDRGAEQYF. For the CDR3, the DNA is TGTGCCAGCAGCTCTGACAGGGGGGCCGAGCAGTACTTC.

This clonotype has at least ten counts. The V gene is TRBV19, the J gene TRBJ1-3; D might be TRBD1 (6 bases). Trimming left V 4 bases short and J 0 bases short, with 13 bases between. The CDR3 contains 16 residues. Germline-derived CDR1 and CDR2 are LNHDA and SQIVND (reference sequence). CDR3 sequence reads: CASSTRDRSSGNTIYF. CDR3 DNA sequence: TGTGCCAGTAGTACTCGAGACAGGAGCTCTGGAAACACCATATATTTT.

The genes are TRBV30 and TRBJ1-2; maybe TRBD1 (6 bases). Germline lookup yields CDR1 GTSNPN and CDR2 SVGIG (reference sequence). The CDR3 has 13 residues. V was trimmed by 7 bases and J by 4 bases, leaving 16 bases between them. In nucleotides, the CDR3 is TGTGCCTCCAGAACCGCGGGGGCCTATGGCTACACCTTC. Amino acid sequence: CASRTAGAYGYTF.

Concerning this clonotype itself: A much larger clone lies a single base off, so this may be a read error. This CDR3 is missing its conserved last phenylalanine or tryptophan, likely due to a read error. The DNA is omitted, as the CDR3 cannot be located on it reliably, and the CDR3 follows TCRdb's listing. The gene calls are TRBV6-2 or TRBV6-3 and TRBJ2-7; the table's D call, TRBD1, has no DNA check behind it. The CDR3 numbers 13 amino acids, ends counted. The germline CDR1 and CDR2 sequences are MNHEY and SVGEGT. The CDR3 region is CASSKTGQGSGDY.

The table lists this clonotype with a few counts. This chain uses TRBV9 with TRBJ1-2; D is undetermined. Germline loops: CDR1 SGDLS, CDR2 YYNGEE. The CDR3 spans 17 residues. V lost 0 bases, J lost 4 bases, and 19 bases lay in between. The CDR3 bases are TGTGCCAGCAGCGTAGAGGCCCTAGCGGCTCTGAGCTATGGCTACACCTTC. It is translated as CASSVEALAALSYGYTF.

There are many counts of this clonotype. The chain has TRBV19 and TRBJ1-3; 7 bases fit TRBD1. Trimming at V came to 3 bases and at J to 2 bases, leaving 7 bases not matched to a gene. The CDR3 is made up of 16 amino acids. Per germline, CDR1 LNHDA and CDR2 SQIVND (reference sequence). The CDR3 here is CASSIYDGTAGNTIYF. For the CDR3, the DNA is TGTGCCAGTAGTATCTATGACGGGACAGCTGGAAACACCATATATTTT. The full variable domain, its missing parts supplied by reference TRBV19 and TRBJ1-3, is DGGITQSPKYLFRKEGQNVTLSCEQNLNHDAMYWYRQDPGQGLRLIYYSQIVNDFQKGDIAEGYSVSREKKESFPLTVTSAQKNPTAFYLCASSIYDGTAGNTIYFGEGSWLTVV.

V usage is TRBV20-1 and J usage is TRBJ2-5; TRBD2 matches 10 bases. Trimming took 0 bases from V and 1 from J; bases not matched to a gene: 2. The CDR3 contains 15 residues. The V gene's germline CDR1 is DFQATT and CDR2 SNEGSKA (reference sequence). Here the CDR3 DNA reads TGCAGTGCTAGAGATCAGCGGGGGGGCCAAGAGACCCAGTACTTC. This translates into CSARDQRGGQETQYF.